This T cell receptor (beta chain) was sequenced during a study of T cell responses to AZD1222 COVID-19 vaccine. Across the study: Second doses that came at about 4 or about 12 weeks were put together.

Germline loops: CDR1 MNHEY, CDR2 SVGEGT. V lost 5 bases and J lost 8, with 12 bases in between. The CDR3 extends over 12 amino acids. Repertoires were generated with immunoSEQ multiplex PCR, while TCRdb's copy carries only in-frame clones and drops some. The sample includes 65,000 to 75,000 clones, 80% to 85% of them seen just once. This TCR came from an adult in good health. The source was peripheral blood, collected on day 0 of AZD1222 vaccination. The V call is TRBV6-2 or TRBV6-3, the J call TRBJ1-1, with D possibly TRBD1 on 6 matching bases. The CDR3: CASSLSGQEAFF. Written as DNA, the CDR3 is TGTGCCAGCAGTCTCTCTGGACAGGAAGCTTTCTTT.